The entry below describes one T cell receptor beta chain. TCRdb's table, derived via immunoSEQ multiplex PCR, lists solely in-frame clones and lacks some. The table lists over 250,000 clones, 90% to 95% of them singletons, with approximately 2% in the top ten. This entry is derived from a study of blood T cell repertoires in COVID-19. The source of this sequence is a woman aged 30 to 39 with COVID-19, enrolled during active disease. The material sequenced was peripheral blood.

The CDR3 spells CASSDYKGSNQPQHF. The CDR3 DNA reads TGTGCCAGCAGCGACTATAAGGGAAGCAATCAGCCCCAGCATTTT. This chain links TRBV7-9 with TRBJ1-5; D is unclear. Trimming stripped 5 bases from V and 1 base from J, with 12 bases between. The germline V gene has CDR1 SEHNR and CDR2 FQNEAQ (reference sequence). This CDR3 has 15 amino acids.